The source of this T cell receptor beta chain is a study of blood T cell repertoires in COVID-19. Study-level background: The origin of the acute and convalescent COVID-19 samples was the United States, Italy and Spain. Sources were T cells, B-cell-depleted T cells, or PBMCs; the material itself was cDNA or gDNA.

This CDR3 region has 16 residues. The germline CDR1 and CDR2 sequences are SGHRS and YFSETQ. V was pared by 6 bases and J by 4 bases, with 14 bases of the junction left unmatched. Original processing notes: It was from reference gene primer amplification that nucleated cell counts were estimated. Produced via immunoSEQ multiplex PCR; TCRdb's table is partial and in-frame only. V, J and clone size derive from that table, while D and trimming were established from the DNA sequence. The top ten clones hold over 9.5% of a sample with about 89,000 clones, about 80% of them seen once. The material sequenced was peripheral blood. J is TRBJ2-5 and V is TRBV5-1; 8 bases fit TRBD1. The sequence derives from a man in his 70s with acute or convalescent COVID-19. The CDR3 loop reads CASTKTGQGGRETQYF. CDR3 bases: TGCGCCAGCACCAAGACCGGACAGGGAGGTCGAGAGACCCAGTACTTC.